This T cell receptor (beta chain) comes out of a study of T cells in Graves' hyperthyroidism and ophthalmopathy. TCR beta CDR3 regions were amplified from RNA transcripts. During a first-round RT-PCR of the TCR CDR3, the HTBI primer set was used. TCRdb itself ran the multiplex PCR reads through MiXCR, one entry per CDR3 protein. The data contain some 510,000 distinct CDR3 sequences, 35% to 55% of them singletons. This CDR3 contains 13 residues. Germline CDR1 is SQVTM and CDR2 is ANQGSEA. V was shortened by 1 base and J by 0 bases, with 5 bases between the two germline ends. V gene TRBV29-1 combines with J gene TRBJ2-3; no firm D call. Sequenced: peripheral blood or thyroid tissue (not recorded which). This TCR came from a woman in her late teens or twenties with Graves' hyperthyroidism. The CDR3 loop reads CSVEGGSTDTQYF. As DNA, the CDR3 is TGCAGCGTTGAAGGGGGTAGCACAGATACGCAGTATTTT.